A selection of T cell receptor beta chains follows, all from one sample in a study of blood T cell repertoires in COVID-19. Clones were read by immunoSEQ multiplex PCR, and TCRdb kept only the in-frame ones, dropping some. The table records a few hundred thousand clones, 80% to 90% of them present only once. The material sequenced was peripheral blood. These receptors all come from a man in his fifties with acute or convalescent COVID-19. CDR3s include the opening cysteine and the closing phenylalanine or tryptophan. D genes are given only for firm matches. Clone size is given for some rows only: seen once, a few or many times, or a class if the clone is expanded.

V	J	D	size	CDR3	DNA
TRBV18	TRBJ2-1	-	-	CASSPRSGDMQFF	TGTGCCAGCTCACCTAGGAGCGGGGACATGCAGTTCTTC
TRBV29-1	TRBJ1-3	-	-	CSVSYSGNTIYF	TGCAGCGTCAGTTACTCTGGAAACACCATATATTTT
TRBV21-1	TRBJ1-1	-	-	CASSGRRVRNTEAFF	TGTGCCAGCAGCGGACGGCGGGTGCGGAACACTGAAGCTTTCTTT
TRBV19	TRBJ2-1	-	-	CASTTDSTGNEQFF	TGTGCCAGTACCACCGACTCAACCGGGAATGAGCAGTTCTTC
TRBV4-2	TRBJ2-2	TRBD2	few	CASSRFSGGTNTGELFF	TGTGCCAGCAGCCGGTTTAGCGGGGGGACGAACACCGGGGAGCTGTTTTTT
TRBV6-1	TRBJ1-5	-	-	CASSAFAGYGGNQPQHF	TGTGCCAGCAGTGCGTTTGCAGGTTACGGGGGAAATCAGCCCCAGCATTTT
TRBV6-5	TRBJ1-2	-	-	CASSYTPGSNYGYTF	TGTGCCAGCAGTTATACCCCCGGTTCGAACTATGGCTACACCTTC
TRBV7-2	TRBJ2-1	-	-	CASSQNWGPEQFF	TGTGCCAGCAGCCAGAACTGGGGCCCTGAGCAGTTCTTC
TRBV6-2/TRBV6-3	TRBJ1-1	-	-	CASSGEWIMNTEAFF	TGTGCCAGCAGTGGAGAGTGGATCATGAACACTGAAGCTTTCTTT
TRBV10-3	TRBJ1-1	-	-	CAISETGSNTEAFF	TGTGCCATCAGTGAGACAGGTTCGAACACTGAAGCTTTCTTT
TRBV5-1	TRBJ2-1	-	-	CASRTVTGSSYNEQFF	TGCGCCAGCAGAACAGTAACAGGGAGCTCCTACAATGAGCAGTTCTTC
TRBV7-8	TRBJ1-4	-	-	CASSLVRATNEKLFF	TGTGCCAGCAGCTTAGTACGCGCAACTAATGAAAAACTGTTTTTT
TRBV5-1	TRBJ1-2	TRBD1	-	CASSLTDRSYYGYTF	TGCGCCAGCAGCTTGACGGACAGGAGTTACTATGGCTACACCTTC
TRBV3-1/TRBV3-2	TRBJ1-2	-	-	CASSKEGIDYGYTF	TGTGCCAGCAGCAAGGAGGGAATTGACTATGGCTACACCTTC
TRBV6-6	TRBJ1-2	TRBD1	once	CASSNRGDYGYTF	TGTGCCAGCAGTAACAGGGGTGACTATGGCTACACCTTC
TRBV10-2	TRBJ1-1	TRBD1	few	CASRDRGRSAEAFF	TGCGCCAGCAGAGACAGGGGGCGTTCCGCTGAAGCTTTCTTT
TRBV29-1	TRBJ2-3	-	-	CSVERGNTDTQYF	TGCAGCGTTGAAAGAGGGAACACAGATACGCAGTATTTT
TRBV19	TRBJ2-3	-	-	CASSSRRDTQYF	TGTGCCAGTAGTAGCAGGCGAGATACGCAGTATTTT
TRBV7-2	TRBJ2-7	-	once	CASSPSGQDYEQYF	TGTGCCAGCAGCCCCTCTGGGCAGGACTACGAGCAGTACTTC
TRBV6-5	TRBJ1-2	-	-	CASSREGVYGYTF	TGTGCCAGCAGCCGAGAGGGGGTATATGGCTACACCTTC
TRBV3-1/TRBV3-2	TRBJ1-2	-	once	CASSQGDINPGGYTF	TGTGCCAGCAGCCAAGGGGACATAAACCCGGGTGGCTACACCTTC
TRBV5-1	TRBJ1-1	-	-	CASSLGTGYTEAFF	TGCGCCAGCAGCCTCGGAACAGGGTATACTGAAGCTTTCTTT
TRBV6-1	TRBJ2-7	TRBD1	-	CASSEVDRDHEQYF	TGTGCCAGCAGTGAAGTAGACAGGGACCACGAGCAGTACTTC
TRBV5-1	TRBJ1-2	-	-	CASFRDAASDGYTF	TGCGCCAGCTTTCGGGATGCTGCATCGGATGGCTACACCTTC
TRBV27	TRBJ1-5	-	-	CASSLRRSNQPQHF	TGTGCCAGCAGTTTACGCAGGAGCAATCAGCCCCAGCATTTT
TRBV18	TRBJ1-2	TRBD1	-	CASSRDREVYGYTF	TGTGCCAGCTCACGGGACAGGGAAGTCTATGGCTACACCTTC
TRBV7-2	TRBJ1-2	-	once	CASSLAPGGEGYTF	TGTGCCAGCAGCTTAGCGCCTGGAGGGGAAGGCTACACCTTC